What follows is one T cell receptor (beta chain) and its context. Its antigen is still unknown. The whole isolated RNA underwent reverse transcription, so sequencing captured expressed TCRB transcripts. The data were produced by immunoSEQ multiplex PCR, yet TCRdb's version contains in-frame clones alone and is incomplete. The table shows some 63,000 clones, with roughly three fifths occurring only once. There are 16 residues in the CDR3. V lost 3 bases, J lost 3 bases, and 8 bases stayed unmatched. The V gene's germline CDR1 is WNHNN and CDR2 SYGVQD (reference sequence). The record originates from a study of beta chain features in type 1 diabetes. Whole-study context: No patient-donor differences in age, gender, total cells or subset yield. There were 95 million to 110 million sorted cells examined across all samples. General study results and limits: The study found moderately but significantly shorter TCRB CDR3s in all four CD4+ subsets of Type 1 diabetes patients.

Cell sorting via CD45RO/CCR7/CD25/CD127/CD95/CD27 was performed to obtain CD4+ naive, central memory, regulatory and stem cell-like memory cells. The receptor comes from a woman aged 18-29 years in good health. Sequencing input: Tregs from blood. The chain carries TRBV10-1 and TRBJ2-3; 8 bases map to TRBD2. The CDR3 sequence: CASSDASGRGTDTQYF. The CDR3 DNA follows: TGCGCCAGCAGTGATGCCAGCGGGAGAGGTACAGATACGCAGTATTTT.